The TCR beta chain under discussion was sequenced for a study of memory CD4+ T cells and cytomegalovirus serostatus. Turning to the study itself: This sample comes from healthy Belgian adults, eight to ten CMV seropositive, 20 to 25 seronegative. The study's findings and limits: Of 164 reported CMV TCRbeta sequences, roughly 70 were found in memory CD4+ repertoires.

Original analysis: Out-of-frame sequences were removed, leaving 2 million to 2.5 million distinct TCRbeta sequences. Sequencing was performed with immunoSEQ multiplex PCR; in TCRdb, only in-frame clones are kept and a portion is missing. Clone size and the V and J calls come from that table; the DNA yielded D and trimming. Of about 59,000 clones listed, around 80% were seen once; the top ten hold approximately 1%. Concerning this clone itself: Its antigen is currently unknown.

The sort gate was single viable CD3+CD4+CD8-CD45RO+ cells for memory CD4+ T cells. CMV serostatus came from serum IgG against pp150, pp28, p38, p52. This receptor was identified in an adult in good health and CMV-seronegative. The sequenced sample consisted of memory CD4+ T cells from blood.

The CDR3 DNA reads TGTGCCAGCACCCTTAATTACGATCAGCCCCAGCATTTT. Amino acids: CASTLNYDQPQHF. The V gene is TRBV28, the J gene TRBJ1-5; no reliable D call. The CDR3 is 13 amino acids. The germline gives CDR1 MDHEN, CDR2 SYDVKM. The ends were cut back, 7 bases at V and 5 bases at J, with 12 bases in the middle.